Listed here is a single TCR beta chain. No antigen is known for it. Investigators divided CD4+ cells into CD45RA+ naive and CD45RA-negative memory subsets. The sample is drawn from a study of shared clonotypes between healthy human individuals. Study conclusions and caveats: What limited the represented genetic and exposure-history diversity was the small number of donors. The authors expected sequencing depth to affect clonotype sharing among donors. Naive subsets typically showed greater estimated richness than memory subsets.

Generated by immunoSEQ multiplex PCR, the TCRdb table keeps only in-frame clones and is missing some. The profile shows 2 million to 2.5 million clones, almost 96% of them singletons. The CDR3 consists of 14 residues. CDR1 MGHRA and CDR2 YSYEKL come from the germline V gene. Trimming removed 2 bases at V and 7 bases at J, with 12 bases between. V and J are TRBV4-1 and TRBJ2-1; D possibly corresponds to TRBD2 (6 bases). Material: naive CD4+ T cells sorted from blood. The subset is: CD45RA+ positively selected. The clonotype was recovered from a young man in good health. For the CDR3, the DNA is TGCGCCAGCAGCCAACGCGGGGTTAGGAATGAGCAGTTCTTC. It codes for CASSQRGVRNEQFF.